This T cell receptor (beta chain) was identified during a study of human T cells and chemical hapten exposure. Study information: Sensitization involved placing 2% DPC onto a 2 cm by 2 cm region of upper inner arm skin.

TCRdb itself ran the RACE reads through MiXCR, one entry per CDR3 protein. The sample has roughly 52,000 distinct CDR3 sequences; just under 10% are singletons. Documented time point: patch test 2, 6 weeks after DPC sensitization. Regarding treatment: therapeutic diphenylcyclopropenone sensitization with weekly scalp DPC. There are 10 residues in the CDR3. The V end was cut by 8 bases, the J end by 4 bases, with 7 bases between. Germline V gene lookup returns CDR1 DFQATT and CDR2 SNEGSKA (reference sequence). This clonotype came up many times. The source material was whole blood, sampled in connection with sensitization to the hapten diphenylcyclopropenone (DPC). V is TRBV20-1 and J is TRBJ2-3; D remains unclear. The receptor's source is a woman in her forties or fifties with alopecia areata. Some clones in this sample may be carry-over from other donors' samples. The CDR3 DNA sequence: TGCAGTCTCACGGCAGATACGCAGTATTTT. It yields the protein CSLTADTQYF.